Below, 21 T cell receptor beta chains from the same sample are listed, as sequenced in a study of T-cell memory formation after mild COVID-19. TCRdb re-called the 5' RACE reads through MiXCR, storing one row per CDR3 protein. The table records fewer than 550,000 distinct CDR3 sequences, around 20% of them present only once. The sequenced material came from PBMCs or a T cell subset sorted from them (not recorded which). These receptors all come from an adult woman who had mild COVID-19 (a few samples of this study predate the infection). Cell type and time point are not known.

The chain links TRBV6-2 or TRBV6-3 to TRBJ1-2; no clear D gene. The CDR3 totals 17 residues. Germline CDR1 and CDR2: MNHEY and SVGEGT. The V gene lost 0 bases and the J gene lost 2 bases, with 16 bases spanning the gap. CDR3 residues: CASSYSNRGVANYGYTF. Written as DNA, the CDR3 is TGTGCCAGCAGTTACTCGAACCGGGGAGTCGCAAACTATGGCTACACCTTC.

This clonotype was observed a handful of times. The chain recombines TRBV7-2 with TRBJ2-3; D tentatively reads TRBD1 or TRBD2 (5 bases each). Per germline, CDR1 SGHTA and CDR2 FQGNSA. The CDR3 length is 15 residues. V lost 5 bases and J 2 bases, leaving 14 bases between the germline ends. The DNA for the CDR3 is TGTGCCAGCAGCCCTGGGACCTGGCCCACAGATACGCAGTATTTT. Protein: CASSPGTWPTDTQYF.

This chain links TRBV6-5 with TRBJ2-1; D is possibly TRBD2 (6 bases). V lost 6 bases and J 0 bases, leaving 9 bases between the germline ends. The CDR3 sequence is 14 residues long. CDR1 MNHEY and CDR2 SVGAGI come from the germline V gene. CDR3 in amino acids: CASRAGSSYNEQFF. The CDR3 region has the DNA TGTGCCAGCAGGGCGGGAAGCTCCTACAATGAGCAGTTCTTC.

The rearrangement links TRBV24-1 to TRBJ1-2; 10 bases fit TRBD1. CDR1 and CDR2 (germline): KGHDR, SFDVKD. Germline trimming cut 4 bases from V and 7 bases from J; bases unmatched to any gene: 5. This CDR3 has 14 residues. DNA of the CDR3: TGTGCCACCAGTGAGTCGACAGGGGGCTCTGGCTACACCTTC. Its protein product is CATSESTGGSGYTF.

The table lists this clonotype with a few counts. The rearrangement joins TRBV20-1 to TRBJ1-1; D remains unclear. Germline values: CDR1 DFQATT, CDR2 SNEGSKA (reference sequence). The CDR3 covers 14 residues. V lost 3 bases and J lost 5, with 16 bases in between. The CDR3 coding sequence is TGCAGTGCTAGTTCGAACCGAGTAGGTACTGAAGCTTTCTTT. It is translated as CSASSNRVGTEAFF.

This clonotype was detected ten times or more. The chain uses TRBV21-1 and TRBJ2-3; the table's D gene call, TRBD1, was not cross checked with the DNA. TRBV21-1 is tagged as a pseudogene. CDR3 length equals 15 residues. CDR3 protein: CASSKRCRGQDTQYF. DNA of the CDR3: TGTGCCAGCAGCAAACGGTGCAGGGGGCAAGATACGCAGTATTTT.

The chain links TRBV7-2 to TRBJ1-5, with D uncertain. Trimming cost V 1 base and J 5 bases, with 12 bases left between them. This CDR3 is built from 15 residues. The germline gives CDR1 SGHTA, CDR2 FQGNSA. CDR3 region: CASSLGRVSHQPQHF. The CDR3 coding sequence is TGTGCCAGCAGCTTAGGCAGAGTGAGCCATCAGCCCCAGCATTTT. Variable domain in full (rest from reference TRBV7-2 and TRBJ1-5): GAGVSQSPSNKVTEKGKDVELRCDPISGHTALYWYRQSLGQGLEFLIYFQGNSAPDKSGLPSDRFSAERTGGSVSTLTIQRTQQEDSAVYLCASSLGRVSHQPQHFGDGTRLSIL.

This clonotype was seen only a few times. The rearrangement links TRBV9 to TRBJ2-7; perhaps TRBD1 as D (6 bases). Germline V CDR1 and CDR2: SGDLS, YYNGEE. CDR3 length: 15 amino acids. V was pared by 0 bases and J by 3 bases, with 13 bases between. CDR3: CASSVEQGQDYEQYF. CDR3 sequence (DNA): TGTGCCAGCAGCGTAGAACAGGGCCAGGACTACGAGCAGTACTTC.

V gene TRBV5-1 combines with J gene TRBJ2-5, with D tentatively TRBD2 (5 bases). This CDR3 region has 16 residues. V dropped 7 bases and J dropped 1 base, with 20 bases sitting between them. Germline CDR1 is SGHRS and CDR2 is YFSETQ. Here the CDR3 reads CASGRGLSDGQETQYF. The CDR3 nucleotides read TGCGCCAGCGGCCGCGGGCTGTCGGATGGCCAAGAGACCCAGTACTTC.

The chain recombines TRBV7-3 with TRBJ2-3; 10 positions match TRBD2. Germline CDR1 and CDR2: SGHTA and FQGTGA. The length of the CDR3 is 18 residues. The trim removed 0 bases at V and 2 bases at J, leaving 8 bases unmatched. In DNA form, the CDR3 reads TGTGCCAGCAGCTTAACGTTATCTAGCGGGGGAACCACAGATACGCAGTATTTT. Translation gives CASSLTLSSGGTTDTQYF.

J is TRBJ1-1 and V is TRBV20-1; no firm D call. V was trimmed by 3 bases and J by 1 base, leaving 9 bases between them. This CDR3 contains 13 residues. From germline, CDR1 is DFQATT and CDR2 SNEGSKA (reference sequence). The DNA for the CDR3 is TGCAGTGCTAGGATTTTGGGGAACACTGAAGCTTTCTTT. Translating it yields CSARILGNTEAFF.

This sequence joins TRBV30 and TRBJ2-1; 7 bases are shared with TRBD2. There are 13 residues in the CDR3. J lost 7 bases, V lost 4 bases, and 7 bases had no gene match. Germline CDR1 reads GTSNPN; CDR2 reads SVGIG (reference sequence). This chain's CDR3 is CAWTVGGWNEQFF. In DNA form, the CDR3 reads TGTGCCTGGACAGTGGGGGGGTGGAATGAGCAGTTCTTC.

This clonotype was observed a handful of times. The V call is TRBV6-5, the J call TRBJ2-7, with a possible D match to TRBD2 (6 bases). There are 15 residues in the CDR3. The germline V gene encodes CDR1 MNHEY and CDR2 SVGAGI. V lost 2 bases to trimming and J lost 2 bases, with 13 bases between them. The CDR3 coding sequence is TGTGCCAGCAGTTACACCGGGACTGGAACCTACGAGCAGTACTTC. Translated: CASSYTGTGTYEQYF.

CDR3 loop: CASSQDPGRNQPQHF. The CDR3 DNA reads TGCGCCAGCAGCCAAGATCCGGGCCGCAATCAGCCCCAGCATTTT. The chain is built from TRBV4-1 and TRBJ1-5; no clear D gene. The CDR3 length is 15 residues. The germline V and J ends were trimmed by 0 bases and 2 bases, with 8 bases remaining between them. Germline V CDR1 and CDR2: MGHRA, YSYEKL.

This clonotype was picked up a small number of times. The rearrangement uses TRBV5-1 and TRBJ2-3, with 8 nucleotides matching TRBD1. Germline CDR1 is SGHRS and CDR2 is YFSETQ. The CDR3 totals 13 residues. With V trimmed by 5 bases and J by 2 bases, 1 base remained unmatched. CDR3 nucleotide sequence: TGCGCCAGCAGGACAGGGGACACAGATACGCAGTATTTT. Its translation: CASRTGDTDTQYF.

The chain has TRBV12-3 or TRBV12-4 and TRBJ1-2; TRBD1 aligns across 9 bases. This CDR3 is 14 amino acids long. Losses at the gene ends were 6 bases for V and 8 bases for J; bases not matched to a gene: 10. The CDR3 loop is CASSLQQGAGGYTF. Written as DNA, the CDR3 is TGTGCCAGCAGCCTTCAACAGGGGGCGGGCGGCTACACCTTC.

The gene calls are TRBV12-3 or TRBV12-4 and TRBJ2-3; D gene ambiguous. The CDR3 consists of 11 residues. The V and J ends lost 5 bases and 11 bases respectively, with 11 bases between them. CDR3 in amino acids: CASSRTGGQYF. The CDR3 nucleotides read TGTGCCAGCAGTCGGACGGGCGGGCAGTATTTT.

This chain links TRBV7-2 with TRBJ2-1; the D is unclear. Per the germline V gene, CDR1 is SGHTA and CDR2 is FQGNSA. Trimming took 5 bases from V and 0 from J, leaving 5 bases between them. This CDR3 has 13 amino acids. The CDR3 reads CASSDLSYNEQFF. CDR3 sequence (DNA): TGTGCCAGCAGCGATCTCTCCTACAATGAGCAGTTCTTC.

This clonotype was picked up a small number of times. This chain links TRBV12-3 or TRBV12-4 with TRBJ2-7, with a weak D call TRBD1 (6 bases). Deletions cut 5 bases from V and 5 bases from J, with 16 bases between. CDR3 size: 14 residues. This CDR3 reads CASSDNRVANEQYF. Here the CDR3 DNA reads TGTGCCAGCAGTGATAACAGGGTCGCGAACGAGCAGTACTTC.

In its sample, this clonotype was seen many times. The V gene is TRBV5-1, the J gene TRBJ1-1; D call uncertain. The CDR3 runs 13 residues. Trimming took 0 bases from V and 3 from J, leaving 6 bases between them. The germline CDR1 and CDR2 sequences are SGHRS and YFSETQ. The chain's CDR3 is CASSLGKDTEAFF. The CDR3 DNA sequence: TGCGCCAGCAGCTTGGGCAAGGACACTGAAGCTTTCTTT.

This chain joins TRBV20-1 and TRBJ2-1, with D unresolved. V gave up 0 bases and J gave up 2 bases, with 14 bases separating them. Germline values: CDR1 DFQATT, CDR2 SNEGSKA (reference sequence). The CDR3 loop spans 16 amino acids. CDR3 in DNA: TGCAGTGCTAGAGATTTTGCCGCAGGTACCTACAATGAGCAGTTCTTC. Its translation: CSARDFAAGTYNEQFF.